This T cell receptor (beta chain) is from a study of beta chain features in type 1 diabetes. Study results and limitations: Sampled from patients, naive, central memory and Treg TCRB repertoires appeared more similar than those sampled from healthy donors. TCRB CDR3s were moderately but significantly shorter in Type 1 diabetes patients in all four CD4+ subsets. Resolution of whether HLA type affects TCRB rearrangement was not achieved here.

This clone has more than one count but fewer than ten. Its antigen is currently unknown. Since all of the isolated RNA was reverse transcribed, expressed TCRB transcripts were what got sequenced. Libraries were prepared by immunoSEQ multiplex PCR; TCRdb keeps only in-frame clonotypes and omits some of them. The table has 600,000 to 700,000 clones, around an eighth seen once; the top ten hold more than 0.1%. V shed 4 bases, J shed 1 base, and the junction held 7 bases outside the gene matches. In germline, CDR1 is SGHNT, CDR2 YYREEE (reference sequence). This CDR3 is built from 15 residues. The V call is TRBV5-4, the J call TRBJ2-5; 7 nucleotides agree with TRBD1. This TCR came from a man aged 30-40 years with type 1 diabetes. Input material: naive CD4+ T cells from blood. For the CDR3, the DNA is TGTGCCAGCAGCCATGGGACAGCCCTCCAAGAGACCCAGTACTTC. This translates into CASSHGTALQETQYF.